This TCR beta chain stems from a study of breast tumors, draining lymph nodes, adjacent tissues. Study results and caveats: Tumors had less TCR diversity than lymph nodes, more than nontumor tissue. Data only fit, rather than demonstrated, lymph node origin of most tumor T cells.

This CDR3 has 13 residues. Per the germline V gene, CDR1 is SGHRS and CDR2 is YFSETQ. V gave up 7 bases and J gave up 7 bases; unmatched junction bases: 8. Each CDR3 protein is one row after TCRdb ran MiXCR on the multiplex PCR reads. The table shows about 110,000 distinct CDR3 sequences, with about 29% occurring only once. Comment on this clonotype: As yet, its antigen is unknown.

Axillary draining lymph nodes of breast cancer patients supplied the node samples. The sequenced sample was axillary lymph node tissue. The source of this sequence is a female donor with breast cancer. Some clones in this sample may be carry-over from other donors' samples. The chain links TRBV5-1 to TRBJ2-7; 10 nucleotides agree with TRBD1. The CDR3 DNA follows: TGCGCCAGCCGGGGGACAGGGGCTCGGGAGCAGTACTTC. Translating gives CASRGTGAREQYF.